One sample yielded the 6 T cell receptor beta chains listed below, sequenced in a study of cytomegalovirus exposure and HLA in healthy donors. PCR used 60 Vbeta primers and 13 Jbeta primers. Data came from immunoSEQ multiplex PCR; TCRdb stores just in-frame clones and leaves some out. The sample includes 150,000 to 200,000 clones, 81% of them seen just once. Material for sequencing was PBMCs. The receptors come from a woman aged 18-30 years in good health and CMV-seropositive.

The rearrangement joins TRBV5-4 to TRBJ2-7; 8 bases are shared with TRBD1. The CDR3 sequence is 14 residues long. After removal of 4 bases from V and 6 bases from J, the junction contained 9 bases not matched to a gene. CDR1 and CDR2 from the germline V gene are SGHNT and YYREEE (reference sequence). The CDR3 spells CASSQTGQGGEQYV. For the CDR3, the DNA is TGTGCCAGCAGCCAAACCGGACAGGGTGGCGAGCAGTACGTC.

This chain links TRBV30 with TRBJ1-6, with D tentatively TRBD1 (5 bases). Trimming stripped 1 base from V and 5 bases from J, with 12 bases between. The CDR3 has 15 amino acids. Germline-derived CDR1 and CDR2 are GTSNPN and SVGIG (reference sequence). CDR3 sequence reads: CAWSADWTNNSPLHF. CDR3 nucleotides: TGTGCCTGGAGTGCCGACTGGACAAATAATTCACCCCTCCACTTT.

The CDR3 nucleotides read TGTGCCAGCGTGGGGGGGCTCGCTGAAGCTTTCTTT. Translating it yields CASVGGLAEAFF. The V and J genes are TRBV2 and TRBJ1-1, with TRBD1 as a possible D gene (6 bases). The CDR3 length is 12 residues. V was trimmed by 8 bases and J by 6 bases, leaving 13 bases between them. Germline loops: CDR1 SNHLY, CDR2 FYNNEI.

The J gene is TRBJ1-1, the V gene TRBV7-2, with D tentatively TRBD1 (6 bases). CDR1 and CDR2 (germline): SGHTA, FQGNSA. This CDR3 has 12 amino acids. V was trimmed by 5 bases and J by 5 bases, leaving 9 bases between them. For the CDR3, the DNA is TGTGCCAGCAGCCCCACAGGGACTGAAGCTTTCTTT. This translates into CASSPTGTEAFF. The variable domain in full, completed from reference TRBV7-2 and TRBJ1-1, reads GAGVSQSPSNKVTEKGKDVELRCDPISGHTALYWYRQSLGQGLEFLIYFQGNSAPDKSGLPSDRFSAERTGGSVSTLTIQRTQQEDSAVYLCASSPTGTEAFFGQGTRLTVV.

The rearrangement joins TRBV4-2 to TRBJ1-1; 8 bases line up with TRBD1. Trimming cost V 1 base and J 12 bases; bases outside gene matches: 7. Germline V gives CDR1 LGHNA, CDR2 YNFKEQ. The length of the CDR3 is 13 residues. CDR3 residues: CASSQGRTGGTFF. The CDR3 DNA is TGTGCCAGCAGCCAAGGGCGAACAGGGGGGACTTTCTTT.

This chain links TRBV13 with TRBJ1-4; tentatively, D is TRBD1 (6 bases). The CDR3 contains 13 residues. Per the germline V gene, CDR1 is PRHDT and CDR2 is FYEKMQ (reference sequence). Trimming removed 8 bases from V and 8 bases from J, with 15 bases in between. As DNA, the CDR3 is TGTGCCAGCGGTCTGGGGGCTGGAGAAAAACTGTTTTTT. This gives the protein CASGLGAGEKLFF.